This T cell receptor (beta chain) was captured by sequencing in a study of human T cells and chemical hapten exposure. The time point was: patch test 3, about 24 weeks after DPC sensitization. Treatment specified: therapeutic diphenylcyclopropenone sensitization with weekly scalp DPC. Only a few counts were recorded for this clonotype. This CDR3 contains 13 residues. CDR1 MRHNA and CDR2 SNTAGT come from the germline V gene. V lost 4 bases to trimming and J lost 10 bases, with 14 bases between them. TCRdb redid the calling of the RACE reads with MiXCR, one entry per CDR3 protein. The sample lists approximately 90,000 distinct CDR3 sequences, 25% to 30% seen once, with around a tenth in the top ten.

The sample here was whole blood, taken in connection with sensitization to the hapten diphenylcyclopropenone (DPC). This chain links TRBV6-4 with TRBJ2-1; D is undetermined. The source is a man in his forties or fifties with alopecia areata. Some clones in this sample may be carry-over from other donors' samples. The CDR3 DNA sequence: TGTGCCAGCAGTGTGGAAGCAACCCGAGAGCAGTTCTTC. Protein: CASSVEATREQFF.